One sample yielded the 15 T cell receptor beta chains listed below, sequenced in a study of radiation and T cells in renal cell carcinoma (TCRdb year 2020). The time point label, as the study defines it: tumor resected at nephrectomy. What this sample's treatment or condition label stands for: treatment-naive control, cytoreductive nephrectomy. The library was obtained by the immunoSEQ multiplex PCR assay. TCRdb stores this immuneACCESS table with in-frame sequences only. Part of the clones is absent; in the studies checked, under half of the shortfall reflects unresolved V genes, and no reason is known for the rest. In this sample the table shows 15,000 to 20,000 clones, 58% of which occur a single time. The top ten clonotypes cover about 9.7% of the sample. The sequenced sample was tumor tissue, obtained from a patient whose treatment was nephrectomy without radiotherapy. These receptors all stem from a man aged 35 to 55 with renal cell carcinoma.

The gene calls are TRBV21-1 and TRBJ2-7; the table's TRBD1 call for D was not verified on the DNA. TRBV21-1 is classified as a pseudogene. CDR3 length equals 15 residues. The CDR3 here is CASSSRGTASYEQYF. The CDR3 nucleotides are TGTGCCAGCAGCTCCCGGGGGACAGCTTCCTACGAGCAGTACTTC.

The rearrangement links TRBV2 to TRBJ2-1; no clear D gene. Germline assignment: CDR1 SNHLY and CDR2 FYNNEI. CDR3 length: 13 residues. The CDR3 DNA follows: TGTGAGAGTAGACGGAACCTCTACAATGAGCAGTTCTTC. It encodes CESRRNLYNEQFF.

This rearrangement joins TRBV4-3 to TRBJ2-3; possibly TRBD2 for D (5 bases). The CDR3 loop spans 16 amino acids. Trimming cost V 0 bases and J 4 bases, with 14 bases left between them. Germline CDR1 is LGHNA and CDR2 is YSLEER. The CDR3 DNA follows: TGCGCCAGCAGCCAAGAGGGGTTCGACGGGGCAGATACGCAGTATTTT. It translates to CASSQEGFDGADTQYF.

V is TRBV1 and J is TRBJ2-7; no DNA check was done on the table's D call, TRBD2. TRBV1 is a pseudogene. The CDR3 has 14 residues. The CDR3 DNA sequence: TGCACCAGCCCCTCTGACTACCCCACCTACGAGCAGTACTTC. Amino acid sequence: CTSPSDYPTYEQYF.

This clone was found once. V gene TRBV27 combines with J gene TRBJ1-2; 8 bases fit TRBD1. Trimming took 6 bases from V and 1 from J; bases not matched to a gene: 7. Germline CDR1 MNHEY, CDR2 SMNVEV (reference sequence). The CDR3 has 15 amino acids. The CDR3 region has the DNA TGTGCCAGCAGACGCGGACAGGGTAGTAACTATGGCTACACCTTC. The encoded protein is CASRRGQGSNYGYTF.

The chain links TRBV18 to TRBJ1-1; 8 bases fit TRBD1. Trimming removed 5 bases from V and 4 bases from J; junction bases left unmatched: 12. Germline V lookup: CDR1 KGHSH, CDR2 LQKENI. The CDR3 covers 16 residues. The CDR3: CASSSRPGGDSTEAFF. The CDR3 DNA is TGTGCCAGCTCATCACGGCCAGGGGGCGACAGCACTGAAGCTTTCTTT. The variable domain in full, completed from reference TRBV18 and TRBJ1-1, reads NAGVMQNPRHLVRRRGQEARLRCSPMKGHSHVYWYRQLPEEGLKFMVYLQKENIIDESGMPKERFSAEFPKEGPSILRIQQVVRGDSAAYFCASSSRPGGDSTEAFFGQGTRLTVV.

The chain recombines TRBV4-2 with TRBJ2-7; TRBD2 is a possible D gene (5 bases). V was clipped by 0 bases and J by 0 bases, with 12 bases between them. This CDR3 has 16 amino acids. Germline V gene sequence: CDR1 LGHNA, CDR2 YNFKEQ. CDR3 loop: CASSQERGQSSYEQYF. CDR3 nucleotides: TGTGCCAGCAGCCAAGAACGAGGGCAGAGCTCCTACGAGCAGTACTTC.

The genes are TRBV10-1 and TRBJ2-1, with 9 bases that match TRBD2. The germline CDR1 and CDR2 sequences are WNHNN and SYGVQD (reference sequence). The length of the CDR3 is 15 residues. V shed 6 bases and J 8 bases; nucleotides not matched to a gene: 11. The DNA of the CDR3 is TGCGCCAGCAGCGTTCCCGCGGGGGGGGGAGATGAGCAGTTCTTC. Translated: CASSVPAGGGDEQFF.

V and J are TRBV5-1 and TRBJ2-5, with D uncertain. This CDR3 is 11 amino acids long. Germline V gives CDR1 SGHRS, CDR2 YFSETQ. The V end was cut by 4 bases, the J end by 3 bases, with 4 bases between. In DNA, the CDR3 is TGCGCCAGCAGCCAAAAAGAGACCCAGTACTTC. Its translation: CASSQKETQYF.

V and J are TRBV7-2 and TRBJ1-3, with unresolved D. Germline loops: CDR1 SGHTA, CDR2 FQGNSA. V was shortened by 5 bases and J by 0 bases, with 11 bases between the two germline ends. This CDR3 region has 15 residues. CDR3 nucleotide sequence: TGTGCCAGCAGCCCGCTCCGCGTCTCTGGAAACACCATATATTTT. This encodes CASSPLRVSGNTIYF.

The V call is TRBV6-6, the J call TRBJ1-1; D uncertain. The CDR3 contains 13 residues. Trimming took 0 bases from V and 10 from J, leaving 12 bases between them. CDR1 MNHNY and CDR2 SVGAGI come from the germline V gene (reference sequence). The CDR3 nucleotides are TGTGCCAGCAGTTACTCAGGCGGGGAGAGAGCTTTCTTT. It encodes CASSYSGGERAFF.

This clone appeared a few times. The chain employs TRBV18 and TRBJ1-1, with 7 bases aligning to TRBD1. This CDR3 is built from 14 residues. J was trimmed by 2 bases and V by 6 bases; bases with no gene match: 6. Looked up from germline, CDR1 is KGHSH and CDR2 is LQKENI. CDR3 region: CASSNRQGNTEAFF. In nucleotides, the CDR3 is TGTGCCAGCTCTAACCGACAGGGAAACACTGAAGCTTTCTTT.

V is TRBV4-3 and J is TRBJ2-7; 8 bases are a match to TRBD1. The CDR3 is 17 residues long. CDR1 and CDR2 from the germline V gene are LGHNA and YSLEER. With 2 bases clipped from V and 2 bases from J, the junction kept 11 bases outside the gene matches. DNA of the CDR3: TGCGCCAGCAGCCAAAATATAATCTCGACAGGGGCCTACGAGCAGTACTTC. It encodes CASSQNIISTGAYEQYF.

The chain is built from TRBV6-1 and TRBJ1-4; D is unresolved. The length of the CDR3 is 13 residues. The germline gives CDR1 MNHNS, CDR2 SASEGT. Deletions cut 6 bases from V and 4 bases from J, with 9 bases between. The CDR3 is CASRADLNEKLFF. CDR3 bases: TGTGCCAGCAGGGCCGACCTTAATGAAAAACTGTTTTTT.

This chain joins TRBV27 and TRBJ2-1, with 11 positions matching TRBD1. V shed 6 bases, J shed 10 bases, and the junction held 8 bases outside the gene matches. In germline, CDR1 is MNHEY, CDR2 SMNVEV (reference sequence). CDR3 size: 14 residues. The CDR3 nucleotides are TGTGCCAGCAGGGACAGGGGGCACCTTAGGGAGCAGTTCTTC. This encodes CASRDRGHLREQFF.